This T cell receptor beta chain was retrieved from a study of cytomegalovirus exposure and HLA in healthy donors. This clone was observed a few times. The PCR contained 60 Vbeta and 13 Jbeta primers. TCRdb's table, derived via immunoSEQ multiplex PCR, lists solely in-frame clones and lacks some. This sample carries 100,000 or so clones, 65% to 85% of them seen once, and the ten largest clones take about 4.9%. The CDR3 length is 12 residues. The V gene's germline CDR1 is LNHDA and CDR2 SQIVND (reference sequence). V was shortened by 5 bases and J by 10 bases, with 12 bases between the two germline ends.

The chain employs TRBV19 and TRBJ2-1, with a possible D match to TRBD1 (6 bases). This TCR came from a man aged 35-49 years in good health and CMV-seropositive. The sample taken for sequencing was PBMCs. CDR3 region: CASSQQGIEQFF. CDR3 DNA sequence: TGTGCCAGTAGTCAACAGGGTATCGAGCAGTTCTTC.